This T cell receptor delta chain was sequenced for a study of γδ T cells in repeated Plasmodium falciparum infection. Study-wide background: Malian children with intense seasonal malaria exposure were compared with matched Australian children. Over about 600 days, donors received four mosquito-bite P. falciparum NF54 infections. Sampling occurred at baseline, pre-infection for selected infections, and 21 days post-infection. Study-level results: Many TCRgamma sequences overlapped between individuals in stable Vgamma9/Vdelta2+ repertoires.

Flow sorting of PBMC yielded separate Vgamma9/Vdelta2+ and Vdelta2-negative gammadelta T cell populations for bulk repertoire analysis. This clone was counted only a few times. The antigen is unknown. This DNA's translation and the protein TCRdb lists, from a much larger clone, do not match at residue 10, likely due to a read error; the protein shown is translated from the DNA. The length of the CDR3 is 14 residues. CDR1 is GEAIGNYY and CDR2 is EKD in the germline V gene. Trimming removed 4 bases from V and 7 bases from J, with 18 bases in between. TCRdb reapplied CATT to the multiplex PCR reads. The profile shows tens of thousands of delta-chain clones, 1.4% to 1.5% of them singletons.

The source is a pool of human donors (malaria-infected and uninfected, not separated). V and J are TRDV2 and TRDJ1; possible D gene TRDD2, 6 bases. The J gene comes from matching the DNA to germline here; TCRdb lacks it. Sequencing used gamma-delta T cells from blood. Here the CDR3 reads CACERPSPHGKLIF. DNA of the CDR3: TGTGCCTGTGAGAGGCCTTCCCCTCACGGTAAACTCATCTTT.